A single T cell receptor beta chain is shown here with its context. As yet, its antigen is unknown. The data were taken from a study of T-cell reconstitution after alpha-beta-depleted transplantation in children. The study's findings and limits: Reports say that about two months after transplant, the alpha-beta T cells came out of several hundred graft clones that had expanded. Some patients' high day-60 TCRbeta diversity was attributed to recipient cells surviving conditioning. T-cell counts and diversity at one year post-transplant came mainly from newly produced T cells.

Unique molecular identifiers were incorporated when the TCRbeta library was constructed. MiXCR, applied by TCRdb to the PCR reads, yields one record per CDR3 protein. The data contain approximately 490,000 distinct CDR3 sequences, about 10% of them singletons. The clonotype comes from a child aged 2-15 years with inherited bone marrow failure, due to receive a stem cell transplant. The sample in question was PBMCs, obtained before TCRalphabeta/CD19-depleted stem cell transplant.

CDR3 sequence: CSAPLAGGPRTGELFF. The CDR3 DNA sequence: TGCAGTGCCCCACTAGCGGGAGGGCCTCGGACCGGGGAGCTGTTTTTT. V gene TRBV20-1 combines with J gene TRBJ2-2, with 13 bases fitting TRBD2. The V gene end was trimmed by 6 bases and the J gene end by 5 bases; junction bases not matched to a gene: 9. CDR1 is DFQATT, CDR2 SNEGSKA, per germline (reference sequence). The CDR3 has 16 residues.